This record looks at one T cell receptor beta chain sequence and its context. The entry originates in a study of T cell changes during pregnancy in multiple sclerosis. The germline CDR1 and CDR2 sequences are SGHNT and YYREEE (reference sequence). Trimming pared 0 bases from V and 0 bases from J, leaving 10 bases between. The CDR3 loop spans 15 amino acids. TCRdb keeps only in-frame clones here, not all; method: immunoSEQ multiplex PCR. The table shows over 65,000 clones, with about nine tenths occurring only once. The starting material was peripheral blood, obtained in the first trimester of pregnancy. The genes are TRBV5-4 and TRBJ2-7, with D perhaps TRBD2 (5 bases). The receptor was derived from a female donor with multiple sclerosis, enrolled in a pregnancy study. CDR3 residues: CASSLEPGTSYEQYF. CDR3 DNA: TGTGCCAGCAGCTTGGAGCCGGGAACCTCCTACGAGCAGTACTTC.